One and the same sample provided the 28 T cell receptor beta chains below, sequenced in a study of blood T cell repertoires in COVID-19 (dated by TCRdb to the early 2020s). Library method: the immunoSEQ multiplex PCR assay. Not all clones reach the TCRdb copy of this immuneACCESS table, which keeps in-frame sequences only. Checked studies attribute under half of the gap to unresolved V genes and leave the rest unexplained. For this sample the table gives 400,000 to 500,000 clones, of which about 88% were detected only once. Together, the top ten hold about 1.5% of the sample. The specimen was PBMCs or T cells enriched from blood (not recorded which). These receptors originate from a woman aged 18 to 35 who had been exposed to COVID-19.

This chain joins TRBV5-4 and TRBJ1-6, with D unclear. Trimming shortened V by 1 base and J by 7 bases, and 9 bases separated the two germline ends. CDR1 and CDR2 from the germline V gene are SGHNT and YYREEE (reference sequence). The CDR3 covers 14 residues. CDR3 region: CASSLNRENSPLHF. The CDR3 nucleotides are TGTGCCAGCAGCTTGAACCGGGAAAATTCACCCCTCCACTTT.

V and J are TRBV29-1 and TRBJ1-4; no definite D call. CDR1 is SQVTM and CDR2 is ANQGSEA in the germline V gene. Trimming stripped 0 bases from V and 8 bases from J, with 10 bases between. The CDR3 spans 13 residues. CDR3 sequence: CSVEDSSGEKLFF. Written as DNA, the CDR3 is TGCAGCGTTGAAGATTCCAGCGGGGAAAAACTGTTTTTT.

J is TRBJ2-7 and V is TRBV6-5; D gene uncertain. The V end lost 0 bases, the J end lost 4 bases, and 13 bases lay between the germline ends. Germline CDR1 and CDR2: MNHEY and SVGAGI. The CDR3 extends over 15 amino acids. Here the CDR3 DNA reads TGTGCCAGCAGTTACTCCACGACAAACCTTTACGAGCAGTACTTC. Translated: CASSYSTTNLYEQYF.

The V call is TRBV15, the J call TRBJ2-7; 14 positions agree with TRBD2. The junction had 5 bases not matched to a gene; V was cut back by 2 bases and J by 11 bases. The CDR3 totals 14 residues. Germline-derived CDR1 and CDR2 are LNHNV and YYDKDF (reference sequence). In DNA form, the CDR3 reads TGTGCCACCAGCAGAAAAGGGACTAGCGGGAGCAAGTACTTC. This sequence encodes CATSRKGTSGSKYF.

This clone was observed a few times. The chain carries TRBV6-5 and TRBJ1-2; no reliable D call. This CDR3 has 13 residues. Germline V CDR1 and CDR2: MNHEY, SVGAGI. Between the trimmed V and J ends, which lost 2 bases and 7 bases, there was a span of 11 bases. In DNA form, the CDR3 reads TGTGCCAGCAGTTACGATTTGAGTGGTGGCTACACCTTC. It specifies CASSYDLSGGYTF.

The chain combines TRBV7-2 with TRBJ2-3, with 9 positions matching TRBD2. CDR3 length: 15 residues. CDR1 and CDR2 from the germline V gene are SGHTA and FQGNSA. The V gene end was trimmed by 6 bases and the J gene end by 4 bases; junction bases not matched to a gene: 8. The CDR3: CASREGAGGPDTQYF. CDR3 bases: TGTGCCAGCAGGGAGGGAGCGGGAGGCCCAGATACGCAGTATTTT.

The gene calls are TRBV9 and TRBJ2-5; 11 bases map to TRBD2. The CDR3 has 15 residues. The junction had 3 bases not matched to a gene; V was cut back by 4 bases and J by 1 base. Germline CDR1 reads SGDLS; CDR2 reads YYNGEE. The CDR3 sequence is CASSFSGGAQETQYF. The CDR3 DNA sequence: TGTGCCAGCAGCTTTAGCGGGGGGGCCCAAGAGACCCAGTACTTC.

This chain connects TRBV28 to TRBJ1-6; D is undetermined. The germline V gene has CDR1 MDHEN and CDR2 SYDVKM. This CDR3 is built from 13 residues. V was clipped by 10 bases and J by 5 bases, with 12 bases between them. The CDR3 here is CATLPRDNSPLHF. The CDR3 region has the DNA TGTGCCACTCTACCCCGGGATAATTCACCCCTCCACTTT.

This clone was seen more than once but under ten times. The rearrangement uses TRBV28 and TRBJ1-1, with 8 positions matching TRBD1. The germline gives CDR1 MDHEN, CDR2 SYDVKM. This CDR3 comprises 13 residues. Unmatched junction bases numbered 5, after V lost 1 base and J lost 10 bases. CDR3 sequence (DNA): TGTGCCAGCAGTTTATCTCAGGGGGCGGTAGCTTTCTTT. It specifies CASSLSQGAVAFF. The whole variable domain, remainder taken from reference TRBV28 and TRBJ1-1, is DVKVTQSSRYLVKRTGEKVFLECVQDMDHENMFWYRQDPGLGLRLIYFSYDVKMKEKGDIPEGYSVSREKKERFSLILESASTNQTSMYLCASSLSQGAVAFFGQGTRLTVV.

The J gene is TRBJ1-2, the V gene TRBV10-2; D is ambiguous. The CDR3 is 12 amino acids. CDR1 is WSHSY, CDR2 SAAADI, per germline. Trimming left V 5 bases short and J 7 bases short, with 11 bases between. The CDR3 DNA reads TGCGCCAGCAGTCGGTCAGGTGGTGGCTACACCTTC. It encodes CASSRSGGGYTF.

This clone was recorded once. Relative to the germline gene, one junction end is altered; a read error may explain this. The V call is TRBV2, the J call TRBJ1-2, with 9 bases identical to TRBD1. This CDR3 spans 14 amino acids. Germline CDR1 and CDR2: SNHLY and FYNNEI. The CDR3: CASSEDSYGQGCHF. DNA of the CDR3: TGTGCCAGCAGTGAAGACTCATACGGACAGGGGTGCCACTTC.

The chain employs TRBV5-1 and TRBJ2-7, with 12 bases that match TRBD2. Germline CDR1 and CDR2: SGHRS and YFSETQ. The CDR3 contains 17 residues. Germline trimming cut 4 bases from V and 5 bases from J; bases unmatched to any gene: 13. The DNA of the CDR3 is TGCGCCAGCAGCGCTACCGTAAGACTAGCGGGAGCGGACGAGCAGTACTTC. Translation gives CASSATVRLAGADEQYF.

This clone was counted a single time. This chain links TRBV2 with TRBJ2-1; 10 nucleotides line up with TRBD1. CDR3 size: 17 residues. Trimming removed 6 bases from V and 5 bases from J; junction bases left unmatched: 13. Germline CDR1 and CDR2: SNHLY and FYNNEI. CDR3 in amino acids: CASSDLPPGQGHNEQFF. As DNA, the CDR3 is TGTGCCAGCAGCGACCTTCCACCGGGACAGGGGCACAATGAGCAGTTCTTC.

The V call is TRBV4-2, the J call TRBJ1-5; TRBD1 matches at 7 bases. J gave up 4 bases and V 0 bases, and 3 bases lay outside the gene matches. CDR1 is LGHNA, CDR2 YNFKEQ, per germline. The CDR3 totals 15 residues. The CDR3 reads CASSQEPGQNQPQHF. The CDR3 nucleotides read TGTGCCAGCAGCCAAGAGCCGGGACAGAATCAGCCCCAGCATTTT.

The rearrangement links TRBV10-3 to TRBJ2-5, with 9 bases fitting TRBD2. Germline CDR1 is ENHRY and CDR2 is SYGVKD. The CDR3 has 17 residues. The junction had 18 bases not matched to a gene; V was cut back by 8 bases and J by 5 bases. In nucleotides, the CDR3 is TGTGCCATCGAGGTAGCGGGAGAGCATACCCCGGGGGAGACCCAGTACTTC. This sequence encodes CAIEVAGEHTPGETQYF.

The chain is built from TRBV28 and TRBJ2-5; 11 positions agree with TRBD2. CDR1 MDHEN and CDR2 SYDVKM come from the germline V gene. V was clipped by 3 bases and J by 4 bases; unmatched bases: 10. The CDR3 is 17 residues long. Here the CDR3 DNA reads TGTGCCAGCAGTTTTCCTCTGGGTCTAGCGGGGGGAGAGACCCAGTACTTC. It translates to CASSFPLGLAGGETQYF.

The chain employs TRBV6-1 and TRBJ1-6; TRBD1 matches 9 bases. With 3 bases clipped from V and 13 bases from J, the junction kept 10 bases outside the gene matches. This CDR3 spans 15 amino acids. Germline lookup yields CDR1 MNHNS and CDR2 SASEGT. The CDR3 region has the DNA TGTGCCAGCAGTGATCCCGGGACAGGGAGAAAGCCCCTCCACTTT. Amino acid sequence: CASSDPGTGRKPLHF.

This chain joins TRBV19 and TRBJ1-5; 9 nucleotides align to TRBD1. The J segment lost 4 bases and the V segment lost 11 bases, leaving 6 bases of the junction unmatched. This CDR3 is built from 13 residues. Germline-derived CDR1 and CDR2 are LNHDA and SQIVND (reference sequence). CDR3 DNA sequence: TGTGCCGGGGGACAGGGAGCTAATCAGCCCCAGCATTTT. This gives the protein CAGGQGANQPQHF. The complete variable domain, with remaining parts taken from reference TRBV19 and TRBJ1-5, reads DGGITQSPKYLFRKEGQNVTLSCEQNLNHDAMYWYRQDPGQGLRLIYYSQIVNDFQKGDIAEGYSVSREKKESFPLTVTSAQKNPTAFYLCAGGQGANQPQHFGDGTRLSIL.

The chain carries TRBV18 and TRBJ2-5; D possibly corresponds to TRBD2 (6 bases). Trimming shortened V by 6 bases and J by 0 bases, and 14 bases separated the two germline ends. Germline loops: CDR1 KGHSH, CDR2 LQKENI. The length of the CDR3 is 15 residues. The CDR3 nucleotides are TGTGCCAGCTCCGCGGGGTCGTGGTACCAAGAGACCCAGTACTTC. Translating it yields CASSAGSWYQETQYF.

The V gene is TRBV6-2 or TRBV6-3, the J gene TRBJ2-7; 7 bases are shared with TRBD2. Unmatched junction bases numbered 11, after V lost 2 bases and J lost 4 bases. Germline CDR1 and CDR2: MNHEY and SVGEGT. The CDR3 covers 16 residues. The CDR3 reads CASSYKGLAGVYEQYF. As DNA, the CDR3 is TGTGCCAGCAGTTACAAAGGGCTCGCGGGGGTGTACGAGCAGTACTTC.

The chain has TRBV28 and TRBJ1-6; no clear D gene. V lost 8 bases and J 7 bases, leaving 12 bases between the germline ends. The CDR3 length is 13 residues. CDR1 MDHEN and CDR2 SYDVKM come from the germline V gene. In DNA form, the CDR3 reads TGTGCCAGCGTCGGCCAGGCGAATTCACCCCTCCACTTT. Translating gives CASVGQANSPLHF. Full variable domain (rest looked up from reference TRBV28 and TRBJ1-6): DVKVTQSSRYLVKRTGEKVFLECVQDMDHENMFWYRQDPGLGLRLIYFSYDVKMKEKGDIPEGYSVSREKKERFSLILESASTNQTSMYLCASVGQANSPLHFGNGTRLTVT.

Remarks on this clone: Compared with germline, one end of the junction differs, possibly owing to a read error. The chain is built from TRBV7-8 and TRBJ2-2, with 10 bases identical to TRBD2. The CDR3 runs to 17 residues. The germline V gene encodes CDR1 SGHVS and CDR2 FQNEAQ. DNA for the CDR3: TGTGCCAGCAGTTTAGTTAGCGGGGGGACGAACACCGGGGAGCTGTTTTTT. Protein sequence: CASSLVSGGTNTGELFF.

The V call is TRBV5-4, the J call TRBJ2-3; 9 bases agree with TRBD2. CDR1 is SGHNT, CDR2 YYREEE, per germline (reference sequence). The V and J ends lost 0 bases and 5 bases, in that order; junction bases with no gene match: 4. The CDR3 loop spans 15 amino acids. The CDR3 spells CASSLAGSGGDTQYF. CDR3 nucleotides: TGTGCCAGCAGCTTGGCCGGTAGCGGGGGAGATACGCAGTATTTT.

The chain carries TRBV6-1 and TRBJ2-3; 7 bases match TRBD2. The V gene's germline CDR1 is MNHNS and CDR2 SASEGT. The CDR3 runs 16 residues. The trim removed 4 bases at V and 2 bases at J, leaving 9 bases unmatched. The CDR3 loop is CASSGIGAGATDTQYF. The CDR3 DNA reads TGTGCCAGCAGTGGCATAGGGGCGGGAGCCACAGATACGCAGTATTTT.

J is TRBJ2-1 and V is TRBV5-1; the D is unclear. Per germline, CDR1 SGHRS and CDR2 YFSETQ. The V end was cut by 0 bases, the J end by 1 base, with 5 bases between. The CDR3 sequence is 14 residues long. The CDR3 here is CASSLDQSYNEQFF. The DNA of the CDR3 is TGCGCCAGCAGCTTGGACCAGTCCTACAATGAGCAGTTCTTC.

V and J are TRBV14 and TRBJ1-2; a possible D gene is TRBD1 (5 bases). Germline assignment: CDR1 SGHDN and CDR2 FVKESK. CDR3 size: 13 residues. Trimming removed 1 base at V and 5 bases at J, with 8 bases between. The CDR3 region has the DNA TGTGCCAGCAGCCAAGTCGGGACTTATGGCTACACCTTC. This encodes CASSQVGTYGYTF.

The rearrangement uses TRBV5-1 and TRBJ1-1; D remains ambiguous. Germline CDR1 SGHRS, CDR2 YFSETQ. Trimming pared 5 bases from V and 6 bases from J, leaving 11 bases between. The CDR3 extends over 12 amino acids. The CDR3 is CASSGQAPEAFF. The CDR3 coding sequence is TGCGCCAGCAGTGGCCAGGCCCCTGAAGCTTTCTTT.

This chain connects TRBV5-1 to TRBJ2-3, with 12 bases identical to TRBD2. The germline CDR1 and CDR2 sequences are SGHRS and YFSETQ. The CDR3 spans 16 residues. The ends lost 3 bases at V and 1 base at J; junction bases unmatched: 3. CDR3 region: CASSSGLAGRTDTQYF. The CDR3 nucleotides read TGCGCCAGCAGCTCCGGACTAGCGGGGCGCACAGATACGCAGTATTTT.